This TCR beta chain was recorded in a study of T-cell memory formation after mild COVID-19. TCRdb re-analysed the 5' RACE reads in MiXCR, keeping a single row per CDR3 protein. The repertoire holds tens of thousands of distinct CDR3 sequences, with 10% to 15% as singletons. Sequenced sample: PBMCs or a T cell subset sorted from them (not recorded which). The receptor was derived from an adult woman who had mild COVID-19 (a few samples of this study predate the infection). Cell type and time point are not known.

CDR3 protein: CSVEYGPEQYF. CDR3 sequence (DNA): TGCAGCGTTGAATACGGGCCCGAGCAGTACTTC. The gene calls are TRBV29-1 and TRBJ2-7; no clear D. In germline, CDR1 is SQVTM, CDR2 ANQGSEA. CDR3 length equals 11 residues. Trimming pared 2 bases from V and 6 bases from J, leaving 8 bases between.